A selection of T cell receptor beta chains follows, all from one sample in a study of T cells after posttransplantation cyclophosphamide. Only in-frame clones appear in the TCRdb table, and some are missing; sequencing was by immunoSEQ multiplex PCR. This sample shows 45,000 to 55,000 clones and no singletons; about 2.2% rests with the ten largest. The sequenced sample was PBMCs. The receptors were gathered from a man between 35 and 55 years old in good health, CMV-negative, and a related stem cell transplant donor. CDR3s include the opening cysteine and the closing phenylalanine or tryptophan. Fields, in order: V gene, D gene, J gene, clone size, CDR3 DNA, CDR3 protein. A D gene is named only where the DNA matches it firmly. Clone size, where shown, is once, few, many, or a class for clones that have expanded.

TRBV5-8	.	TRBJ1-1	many	TGTGCCAGCAGCTTGAGAGAGGGGAACACTGAAGCTTTCTTT	CASSLREGNTEAFF
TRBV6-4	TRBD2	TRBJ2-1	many	TGTGCCAGCAGTGACTCTACTAGCGGGAGTAATGAGCAGTTCTTC	CASSDSTSGSNEQFF
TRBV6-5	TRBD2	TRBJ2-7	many	TGTGCCAGCAGTTACTTCGCCGGGACTAGATACGAGCAGTACTTC	CASSYFAGTRYEQYF
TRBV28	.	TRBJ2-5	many	TGTGCCAGCACCGCGCTAGGTAGGGGTATTGGGGAGACCCAGTACTTC	CASTALGRGIGETQYF
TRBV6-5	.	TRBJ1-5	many	TGTGCCAGCAGCACAGGGATGAACAATCAGCCCCAGCATTTT	CASSTGMNNQPQHF
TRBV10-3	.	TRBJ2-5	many	TGTGCCATCGGCGAGACCCAGTACTTC	CAIGETQYF
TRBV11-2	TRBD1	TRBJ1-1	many	TGTGCCAGCCACAGGGGGCAGGTAGAGACTGAAGCTTTCTTT	CASHRGQVETEAFF
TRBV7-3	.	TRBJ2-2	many	TGTGCCAGCAGTTCCTGGGGGGGGGCAACCGGGGAGCTGTTTTTT	CASSSWGGATGELFF
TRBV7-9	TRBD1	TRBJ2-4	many	TGTGCCAGCAGCCAGGGACAGACGGACATTCAGTACTTC	CASSQGQTDIQYF
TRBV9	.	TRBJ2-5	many	TGTGCCAGCAGCGTAGCTGTAATAGCCACCGGGGAGACCCAGTACTTC	CASSVAVIATGETQYF
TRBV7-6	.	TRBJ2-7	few	TGTGCCAGCAGCTTCGACAGGAATACCTACGAGCAGTACTTC	CASSFDRNTYEQYF
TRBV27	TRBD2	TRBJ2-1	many	TGTGCCAGCAGTTATAGCGGGAACAATGAGCAGTTCTTC	CASSYSGNNEQFF
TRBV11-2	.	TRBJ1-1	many	TGTGCCAGCAGCACAGCCCGCTACGGGATCATGAACACTGAAGCTTTCTTT	CASSTARYGIMNTEAFF
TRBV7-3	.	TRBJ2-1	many	TGTGCCAGCAGCTTAGCGCCTGACTCCTACAATGAGCAGTTCTTC	CASSLAPDSYNEQFF
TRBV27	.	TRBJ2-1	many	TGTGCCAGCAGTTTATTCCGTAGCGCCTCTAGGAACAATGAGCAGTTCTTC	CASSLFRSASRNNEQFF
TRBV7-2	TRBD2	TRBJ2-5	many	TGTGCCAGCAGCTTAGTGGCTAGCGGATTTCAAGAGACCCAGTACTTC	CASSLVASGFQETQYF
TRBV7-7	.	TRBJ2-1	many	TGTGCTAGCAGCTTAGTTGGCAACAATGAGCAGTTCTTC	CASSLVGNNEQFF
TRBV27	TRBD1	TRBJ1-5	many	TGTGCCAGCAGGTATACAGGGGGCGCGGGTCAGCCCCAGCATTTT	CASRYTGGAGQPQHF
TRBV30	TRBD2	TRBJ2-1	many	TGTGCCTGGAGTGGGCTAGCGGGAACCCTACGAGGCAATGAGCAGTTCTTC	CAWSGLAGTLRGNEQFF
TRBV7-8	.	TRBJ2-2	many	TGTGCCAGCAGCCCTATAGCGGCGAACACCGGGGAGCTGTTTTTT	CASSPIAANTGELFF
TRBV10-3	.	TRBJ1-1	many	TGTGCCATCAGTTATACCGGGGGGATGAACACTGAAGCTTTCTTT	CAISYTGGMNTEAFF
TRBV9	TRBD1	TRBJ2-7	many	TGTGCCAGCAGCGTCTCGGGACAGGCTTACAACGAGCAGTACTTC	CASSVSGQAYNEQYF
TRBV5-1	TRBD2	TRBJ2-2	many	TGCGCCAGCAGCTCGACTAGCGTCAACACCGGGGAGCTGTTTTTT	CASSSTSVNTGELFF
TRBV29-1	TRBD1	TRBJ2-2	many	TGCAGCGTTCACAGGGGAATGAACACCGGGGAGCTGTTTTTT	CSVHRGMNTGELFF
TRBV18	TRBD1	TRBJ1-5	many	TGTGCCAGCTCCCGGACAGGGTCCAATCAGCCCCAGCATTTT	CASSRTGSNQPQHF
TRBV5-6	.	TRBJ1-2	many	TGTGCCAGCAGCTTGGACCCGGGGAGGAGAGGCTACACCTTC	CASSLDPGRRGYTF
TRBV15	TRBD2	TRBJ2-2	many	TGTGCCACCAGCAGAGAAACTAGCGGCACCGGGGAGCTGTTTTTT	CATSRETSGTGELFF
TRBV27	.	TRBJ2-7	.	TGTGCCAGCAGTTTGAGCAGGGTAGGCGAGCAGTACTTC	CASSLSRVGEQYF
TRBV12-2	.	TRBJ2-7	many	TGTGCAAGTCGCGCGGGGGCGACCTACGAGCAGTACTTC	CASRAGATYEQYF
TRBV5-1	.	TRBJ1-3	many	TGCGCCAGCAGCCTCGGGGACTTCATCTCTGGAAACACCATATATTTT	CASSLGDFISGNTIYF
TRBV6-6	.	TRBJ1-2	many	TGTGCCAGCAGGGCAACGAACTATGGCTACACCTTC	CASRATNYGYTF
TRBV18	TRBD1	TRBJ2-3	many	TGTGCCAGCTCACAGACAGGGCTTGATACGCAGTATTTT	CASSQTGLDTQYF
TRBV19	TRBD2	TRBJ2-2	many	TGTGCCAGTAGTATTAGCCCGGGAGGTGGCACCGGGGAGCTGTTTTTT	CASSISPGGGTGELFF
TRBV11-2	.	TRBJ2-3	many	TGTGCCAGCAGCTTCCAGGGCCTTCAAGTCAGGACAGATACGCAGTATTTT	CASSFQGLQVRTDTQYF
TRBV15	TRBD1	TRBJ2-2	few	TGTGCCACCAGCAGAGATCCCCTAGGACAGGAGAACACCGGGGAGCTGTTTTTT	CATSRDPLGQENTGELFF
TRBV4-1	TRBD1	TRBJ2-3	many	TGCGCCAGCAGGAGGGACCCGGGACAGAGCTACACAGATACGCAGTATTTT	CASRRDPGQSYTDTQYF
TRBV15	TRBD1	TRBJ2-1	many	TGTGCCACCAGCAGAGAGACAGGGTTATTTTACAATGAGCAGTTCTTC	CATSRETGLFYNEQFF
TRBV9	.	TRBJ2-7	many	TGTGCCAGCAGCCTGCGGACGGGATACGAGCAGTACTTC	CASSLRTGYEQYF
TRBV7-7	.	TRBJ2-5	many	TGTGCTAGCAGCTTGGCCCGACAGCCCCAAGAGACCCAGTACTTC	CASSLARQPQETQYF